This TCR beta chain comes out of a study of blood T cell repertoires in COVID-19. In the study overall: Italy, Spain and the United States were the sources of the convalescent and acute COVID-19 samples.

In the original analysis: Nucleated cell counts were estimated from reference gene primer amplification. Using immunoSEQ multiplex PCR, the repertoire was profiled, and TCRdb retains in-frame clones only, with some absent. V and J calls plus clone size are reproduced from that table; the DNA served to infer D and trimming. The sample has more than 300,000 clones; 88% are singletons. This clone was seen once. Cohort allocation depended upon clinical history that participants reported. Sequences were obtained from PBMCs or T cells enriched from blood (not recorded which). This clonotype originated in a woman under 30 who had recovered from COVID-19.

DNA for the CDR3: TGTGCCAGCAGCCAAGAAATAGCGCTTGCAACCGGGGAGCTGTTTTTT. It specifies CASSQEIALATGELFF. V is TRBV4-2 and J is TRBJ2-2, with D tentatively TRBD2 (5 bases). Looked up from germline, CDR1 is LGHNA and CDR2 is YNFKEQ. The CDR3 runs 16 residues. V was cut by 0 bases and J by 5 bases, with 13 bases left in between.